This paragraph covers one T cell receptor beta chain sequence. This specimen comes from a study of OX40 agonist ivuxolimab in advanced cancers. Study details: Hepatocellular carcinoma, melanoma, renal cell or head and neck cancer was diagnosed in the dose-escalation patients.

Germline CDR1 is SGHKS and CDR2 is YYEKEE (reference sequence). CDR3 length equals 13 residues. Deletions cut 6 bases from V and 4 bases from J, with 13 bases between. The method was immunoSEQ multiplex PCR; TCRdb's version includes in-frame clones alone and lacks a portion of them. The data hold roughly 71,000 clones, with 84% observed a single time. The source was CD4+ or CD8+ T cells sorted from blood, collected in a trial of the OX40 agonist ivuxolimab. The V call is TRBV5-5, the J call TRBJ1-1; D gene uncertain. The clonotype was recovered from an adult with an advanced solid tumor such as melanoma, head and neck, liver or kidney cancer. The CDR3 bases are TGTGCCAGCACCAGAACAACGACCACTGAAGCTTTCTTT. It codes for CASTRTTTTEAFF. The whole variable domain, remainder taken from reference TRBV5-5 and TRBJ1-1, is DAGVTQSPTHLIKTRGQQVTLRCSPISGHKSVSWYQQVLGQGPQFIFQYYEKEERGRGNFPDRFSARQFPNYSSELNVNALLLGDSALYLCASTRTTTTEAFFGQGTRLTVV.